This is a list of T cell receptor beta chains from one sample in a study of B cell selection in AIRE deficiency. Sequenced by immunoSEQ multiplex PCR; TCRdb stores in-frame clones only, minus some. Altogether under 30,000 clones are present, about 96% being singletons, with the ten largest covering less than 0.25%. Sequencing used CD4+CD127+ conventional T cells sorted from PBMCs. These receptors came from a human donor in good health. Each CDR3 is given with its conserved first and last residue. The order of the fields is clone size, V gene, D gene, J gene, CDR3 protein, CDR3 DNA. The D gene is left open where the match is weak. Clone size is shown for a subset of rows, as once, few, many or a class of expanded clone.

NA	TRBV28	TRBD2	TRBJ2-7	CASRSGGAGAPSMSYEQYF	TGTGCCAGCAGATCCGGAGGAGCGGGAGCGCCCAGTATGAGCTACGAGCAGTACTTC
NA	TRBV28	TRBD1	TRBJ1-4	CASIQGGAGEKLFF	TGTGCCAGCATTCAGGGGGGGGCAGGGGAAAAACTGTTTTTT
NA	TRBV19	TRBD2	TRBJ2-1	CASRTGTSGIYEQFF	TGTGCCAGTAGGACCGGGACTAGCGGGATCTATGAGCAGTTCTTC
NA	TRBV6-5	NA	TRBJ1-2	CASSYSIQSIDGYTF	TGTGCCAGCAGTTACTCGATCCAGAGTATCGATGGCTACACCTTC
NA	TRBV2	NA	TRBJ2-7	CASSENGRIYEQYF	TGTGCCAGCAGTGAAAACGGGAGAATCTACGAGCAGTACTTC
NA	TRBV7-2	TRBD2	TRBJ2-7	CASSERGVLAGPYSYEQYF	TGTGCCAGCAGCGAGAGGGGGGTACTAGCGGGACCGTACTCCTACGAGCAGTACTTC
once	TRBV28	TRBD1	TRBJ1-2	CAARDRDGYGYTF	TGTGCCGCAAGGGACAGGGATGGCTATGGCTACACCTTC
NA	TRBV5-1	TRBD2	TRBJ2-3	CASSPGWVAGERDTQYF	TGCGCCAGCAGCCCCGGGTGGGTAGCGGGAGAGAGAGATACGCAGTATTTT
NA	TRBV29-1	NA	TRBJ2-5	CSAGNQETQYF	TGCAGCGCTGGGAATCAAGAGACCCAGTACTTC
few	TRBV27	NA	TRBJ2-3	CASTGPQSTDTQYF	TGTGCCAGCACCGGCCCCCAAAGCACAGATACGCAGTATTTT
NA	TRBV6-6	NA	TRBJ1-2	CASTLERNYGYTF	TGTGCCAGCACCCTAGAACGGAACTATGGCTACACCTTC
NA	TRBV5-4	NA	TRBJ2-5	CASSLEGGLQETQYF	TGTGCCAGCAGCTTGGAGGGCGGCCTCCAAGAGACCCAGTACTTC
NA	TRBV9	NA	TRBJ2-2	CASSRTARGAGELFF	TGTGCCAGCAGCCGAACAGCCAGGGGAGCCGGGGAGCTGTTTTTT
NA	TRBV7-6	NA	TRBJ2-2	CASSEGGLSTGELFF	TGTGCCAGCAGCGAAGGAGGGTTAAGCACCGGGGAGCTGTTTTTT
NA	TRBV7-9	TRBD1	TRBJ1-6	CASRRDSNSPLHF	TGTGCCAGCAGACGGGACAGCAATTCACCCCTCCACTTT
NA	TRBV6-5	TRBD1	TRBJ1-2	CASSSTGDYGYTF	TGTGCCAGCAGTTCCACAGGGGACTATGGCTACACCTTC
NA	TRBV6-1	TRBD1	TRBJ1-6	CASWTGTGLGSPLHF	TGTGCCAGCTGGACCGGGACAGGTCTGGGTTCACCCCTCCACTTT
NA	TRBV30	TRBD1	TRBJ1-1	CAWDPSTGGTEAFF	TGTGCCTGGGATCCCTCGACAGGGGGCACTGAAGCTTTCTTT